This is a list of T cell receptor beta chains from one sample in a study of T cells in Graves' hyperthyroidism and ophthalmopathy. TCRdb independently ran MiXCR on the multiplex PCR reads; one entry per CDR3 protein. Here the sample spans fewer than 700,000 distinct CDR3 sequences, approximately 17% being singletons. The sequencing input was blood. The receptors were gathered from a woman between 18 and 29 years old with Graves' ophthalmopathy. Both conserved end residues are part of each CDR3. A D gene is named only where the DNA matches it firmly. The size of a clone is reported for some rows only, either as once, few or many, or as a class for expanded clones.

CDR3 DNA: TGTGCCAGCAGCCGAGGTGTGGAAGCTTTCTTT
CDR3 protein: CASSRGVEAFF
clone size: few
D gene: .
V gene: TRBV6-1
J gene: TRBJ1-1

CDR3 DNA: TGCAGTGCGATATCAGGGAAGTCAGGGTACAATGAGCAGTTCTTC
CDR3 protein: CSAISGKSGYNEQFF
clone size: .
D gene: .
V gene: TRBV20-1
J gene: TRBJ2-1

CDR3 DNA: TGCAGCGTCGGACGGTCGAACACTGAAGCTTTCTTT
CDR3 protein: CSVGRSNTEAFF
clone size: many
D gene: .
V gene: TRBV29-1
J gene: TRBJ1-1

CDR3 DNA: TGCGCCAGCAGCCTGGGGGACAGCGAGAACACTGAAGCTTTCTTT
CDR3 protein: CASSLGDSENTEAFF
clone size: .
D gene: TRBD1
V gene: TRBV4-1
J gene: TRBJ1-1

CDR3 DNA: TGTGCCAGCACCTTCTTCAGCAGTCTCACAGATACGCAGTATTTT
CDR3 protein: CASTFFSSLTDTQYF
clone size: .
D gene: .
V gene: TRBV6-2/TRBV6-3
J gene: TRBJ2-3

CDR3 DNA: TGTGCCAGCAGCTTAATAGTTGCAACTAATGAAAAACTGTTTTTT
CDR3 protein: CASSLIVATNEKLFF
clone size: few
D gene: .
V gene: TRBV7-8
J gene: TRBJ1-4

CDR3 DNA: TGTGCCAGCAGCGTAAGCGGGAGGGTTGCAGATACGCAGTATTTT
CDR3 protein: CASSVSGRVADTQYF
clone size: few
D gene: TRBD2
V gene: TRBV9
J gene: TRBJ2-3

CDR3 DNA: TGCAGTGCTAGAGATCGAGTCTACACCTTC
CDR3 protein: CSARDRVYTF
clone size: few
D gene: .
V gene: TRBV20-1
J gene: TRBJ1-2

CDR3 DNA: TGCAGTGCGATTAACTCGAACACCGGGGAGCTGTTTTTT
CDR3 protein: CSAINSNTGELFF
clone size: few
D gene: .
V gene: TRBV20-1
J gene: TRBJ2-2

CDR3 DNA: TGTGCCAGTAGTCCACGGGAGGGCTGGCCAAATGAGCAGTTCTTC
CDR3 protein: CASSPREGWPNEQFF
clone size: .
D gene: TRBD2
V gene: TRBV19
J gene: TRBJ2-1

CDR3 DNA: TGCAGTGCCAAACTCCCCCCCAGCGCCAAAACTAATGAAAAACTGTTTTTT
CDR3 protein: CSAKLPPSAKTNEKLFF
clone size: few
D gene: .
V gene: TRBV20-1
J gene: TRBJ1-4

CDR3 DNA: TGTGCCAGCAGCGTGTCGGGAGGCAAGACGAATGAGCAGTTCTTC
CDR3 protein: CASSVSGGKTNEQFF
clone size: many
D gene: TRBD2
V gene: TRBV9
J gene: TRBJ2-1

CDR3 DNA: TGCAGTGCTACGGGGAATGAGCAGTTCTTC
CDR3 protein: CSATGNEQFF
clone size: many
D gene: .
V gene: TRBV20-1
J gene: TRBJ2-1

CDR3 DNA: TGTGCCAGCAGTTTATCCTTACCCGACCGGTCCTACGAGCAGTACTTC
CDR3 protein: CASSLSLPDRSYEQYF
clone size: many
D gene: .
V gene: TRBV28
J gene: TRBJ2-7

CDR3 DNA: TGTGCCAGCAGCTTAGATTACAGGGCCCCCCGGTACGAGCAGTACTTC
CDR3 protein: CASSLDYRAPRYEQYF
clone size: many
D gene: .
V gene: TRBV11-2
J gene: TRBJ2-7

CDR3 DNA: TGCAGTGCTATAGGGGCGGAATACACTGAAGCTTTCTTT
CDR3 protein: CSAIGAEYTEAFF
clone size: many
D gene: .
V gene: TRBV20-1
J gene: TRBJ1-1

CDR3 DNA: TGTGCCAGCAGTGGTTCCGGGACTACACCCAACGAGCAGTACTTC
CDR3 protein: CASSGSGTTPNEQYF
clone size: .
D gene: TRBD2
V gene: TRBV5-4
J gene: TRBJ2-7

CDR3 DNA: TGTGCCACCTCTCCGGGACAGGGTTTATGGGGCTACACCTTC
CDR3 protein: CATSPGQGLWGYTF
clone size: many
D gene: TRBD1
V gene: TRBV28
J gene: TRBJ1-2